This section outlines one TCR beta chain sequence together with its context. Its antigen is currently unknown. TCRB transcripts that were expressed got sequenced, as all of the isolated RNA had been reverse transcribed. TCRdb's copy holds only in-frame clones and misses some; the assay was immunoSEQ multiplex PCR. The sample has under 400,000 clones; around a fifth are singletons. After removal of 0 bases from V and 6 bases from J, the junction contained 8 bases not matched to a gene. This CDR3 region has 17 residues. CDR1 and CDR2 (germline): SGHRS, YFSETQ. The sample originates from a study of beta chain features in type 1 diabetes. Findings and caveats of the study: Equally in patients and controls, shorter templates might have been favored by PCR. The analysis here could not establish whether HLA type shapes TCRB rearrangement. Sampled from patients, naive, central memory and Treg TCRB repertoires appeared more similar than those sampled from healthy donors.

Cell sorting via CD45RO/CCR7/CD25/CD127/CD95/CD27 was performed to obtain CD4+ naive, central memory, regulatory and stem cell-like memory cells. V gene TRBV5-1 combines with J gene TRBJ2-3; 12 nucleotides align to TRBD2. Sequencing used naive CD4+ T cells from blood. The TCR originated in a woman aged 18-29 years in good health. CDR3 DNA: TGCGCCAGCAGCTTGGCGCTAGCGGGAGGGCTATCGGATACGCAGTATTTT. Translated, it gives CASSLALAGGLSDTQYF.